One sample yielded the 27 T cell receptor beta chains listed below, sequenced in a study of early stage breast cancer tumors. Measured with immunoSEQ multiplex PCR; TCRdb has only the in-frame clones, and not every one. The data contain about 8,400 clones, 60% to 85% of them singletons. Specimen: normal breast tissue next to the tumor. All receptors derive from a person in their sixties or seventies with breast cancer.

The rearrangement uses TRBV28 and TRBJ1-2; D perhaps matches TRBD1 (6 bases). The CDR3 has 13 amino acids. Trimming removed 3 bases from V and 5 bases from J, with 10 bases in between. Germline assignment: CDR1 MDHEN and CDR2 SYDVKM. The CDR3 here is CASSFNRDYGYTF. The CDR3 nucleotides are TGTGCCAGCAGTTTTAACAGGGATTATGGCTACACCTTC.

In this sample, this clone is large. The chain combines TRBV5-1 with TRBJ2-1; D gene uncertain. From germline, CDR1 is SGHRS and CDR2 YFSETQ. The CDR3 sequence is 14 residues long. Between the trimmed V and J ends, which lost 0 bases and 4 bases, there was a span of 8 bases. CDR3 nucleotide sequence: TGCGCCAGCAGCTTGGGGGCAGAGTACAATGAGCAGTTCTTC. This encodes CASSLGAEYNEQFF.

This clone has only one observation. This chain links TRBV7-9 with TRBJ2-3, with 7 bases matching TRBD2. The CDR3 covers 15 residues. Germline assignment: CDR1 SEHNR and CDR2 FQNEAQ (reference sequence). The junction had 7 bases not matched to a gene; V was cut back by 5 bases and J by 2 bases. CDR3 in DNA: TGTGCCAGCAGCCCCGGGACTATATCCACAGATACGCAGTATTTT. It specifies CASSPGTISTDTQYF.

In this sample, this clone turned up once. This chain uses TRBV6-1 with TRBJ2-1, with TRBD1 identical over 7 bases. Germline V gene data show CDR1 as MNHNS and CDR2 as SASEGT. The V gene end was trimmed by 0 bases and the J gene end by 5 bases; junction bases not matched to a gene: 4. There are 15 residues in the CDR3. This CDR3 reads CASSEAWTGHNEQFF. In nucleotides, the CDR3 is TGTGCCAGCAGTGAAGCCTGGACAGGCCACAATGAGCAGTTCTTC.

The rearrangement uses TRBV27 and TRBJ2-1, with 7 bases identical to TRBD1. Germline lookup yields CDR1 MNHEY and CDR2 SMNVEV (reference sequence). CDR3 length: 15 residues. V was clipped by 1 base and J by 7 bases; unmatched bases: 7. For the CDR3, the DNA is TGTGCCAGCAGTTTATACCCCACGACAGGGAATGAGCAGTTCTTC. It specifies CASSLYPTTGNEQFF.

This chain's CDR3 is CASSLDLNEQFF. CDR3 coding DNA: TGCGCCAGCAGCTTGGACCTGAATGAGCAGTTCTTC. This chain links TRBV5-1 with TRBJ2-1; D unclear. Per germline, CDR1 SGHRS and CDR2 YFSETQ. The CDR3 is 12 residues long. V was shortened by 0 bases and J by 7 bases, with 5 bases between the two germline ends.

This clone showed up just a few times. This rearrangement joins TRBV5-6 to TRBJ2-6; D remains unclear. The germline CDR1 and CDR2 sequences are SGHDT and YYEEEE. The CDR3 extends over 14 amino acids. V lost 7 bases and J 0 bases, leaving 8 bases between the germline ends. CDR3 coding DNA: TGTGCCAGCCACGACCTCTCTGGGGCCAACGTCCTGACTTTC. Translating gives CASHDLSGANVLTF.

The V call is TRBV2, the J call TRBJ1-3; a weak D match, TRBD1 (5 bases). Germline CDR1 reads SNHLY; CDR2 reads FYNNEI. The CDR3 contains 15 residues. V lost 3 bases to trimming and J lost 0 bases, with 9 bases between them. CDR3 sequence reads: CASSEGPLSGNTIYF. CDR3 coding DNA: TGTGCCAGCAGTGAGGGACCGCTCTCTGGAAACACCATATATTTT. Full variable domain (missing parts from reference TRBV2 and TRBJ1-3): EPEVTQTPSHQVTQMGQEVILRCVPISNHLYFYWYRQILGQKVEFLVSFYNNEISEKSEIFDDQFSVERPDGSNFTLKIRSTKLEDSAMYFCASSEGPLSGNTIYFGEGSWLTVV.

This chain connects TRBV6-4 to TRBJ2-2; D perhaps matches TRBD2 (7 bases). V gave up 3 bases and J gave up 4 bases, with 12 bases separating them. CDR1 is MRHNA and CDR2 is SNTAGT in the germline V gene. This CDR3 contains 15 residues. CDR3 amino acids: CASSEGGRVTGELFF. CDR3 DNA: TGTGCCAGCAGTGAGGGGGGGCGCGTCACCGGGGAGCTGTTTTTT.

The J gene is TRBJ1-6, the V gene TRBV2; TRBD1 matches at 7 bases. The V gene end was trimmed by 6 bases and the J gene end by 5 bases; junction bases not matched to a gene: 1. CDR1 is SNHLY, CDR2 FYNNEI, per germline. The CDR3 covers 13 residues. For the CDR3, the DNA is TGTGCCAGCAGCGACAGGGATAATTCACCCCTCCACTTT. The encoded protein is CASSDRDNSPLHF.

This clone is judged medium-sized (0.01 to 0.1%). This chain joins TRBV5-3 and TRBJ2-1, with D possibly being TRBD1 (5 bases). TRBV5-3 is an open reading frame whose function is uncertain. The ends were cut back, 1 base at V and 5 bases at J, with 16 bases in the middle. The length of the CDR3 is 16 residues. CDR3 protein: CARSLRGLGVHNEQFF. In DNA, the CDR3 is TGTGCCAGAAGCTTGAGGGGCCTAGGCGTGCACAATGAGCAGTTCTTC.

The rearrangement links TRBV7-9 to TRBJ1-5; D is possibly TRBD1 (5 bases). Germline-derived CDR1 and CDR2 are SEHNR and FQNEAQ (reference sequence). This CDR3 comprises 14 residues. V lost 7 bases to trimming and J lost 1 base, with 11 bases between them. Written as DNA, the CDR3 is TGTGCCAGCATCCAGGAGGGGAGCAATCAGCCCCAGCATTTT. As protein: CASIQEGSNQPQHF. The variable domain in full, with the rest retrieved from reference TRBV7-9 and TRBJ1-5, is DTGVSQNPRHKITKRGQNVTFRCDPISEHNRLYWYRQTLGQGPEFLTYFQNEAQLEKSRLLSDRFSAERPKGSFSTLEIQRTEQGDSAMYLCASIQEGSNQPQHFGDGTRLSIL.

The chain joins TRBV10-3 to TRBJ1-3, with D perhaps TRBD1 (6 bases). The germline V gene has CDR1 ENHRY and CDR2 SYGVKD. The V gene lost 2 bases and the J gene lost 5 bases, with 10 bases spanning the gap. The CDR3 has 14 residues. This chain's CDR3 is CAISEEQGRNTIYF. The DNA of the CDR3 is TGTGCCATCAGTGAGGAACAGGGTAGAAACACCATATATTTT.

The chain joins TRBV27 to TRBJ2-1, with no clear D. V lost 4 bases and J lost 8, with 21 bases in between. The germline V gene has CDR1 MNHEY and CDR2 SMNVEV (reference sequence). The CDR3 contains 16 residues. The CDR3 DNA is TGTGCCAGCAGTTGGAGTTACCGACAAGGCCGCGATGAGCAGTTCTTC. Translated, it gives CASSWSYRQGRDEQFF.

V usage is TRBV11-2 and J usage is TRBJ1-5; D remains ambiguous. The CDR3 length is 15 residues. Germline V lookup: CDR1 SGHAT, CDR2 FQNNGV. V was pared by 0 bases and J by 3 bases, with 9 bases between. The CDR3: CASSLDFYANQPQHF. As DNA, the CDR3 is TGTGCCAGCAGCTTAGACTTCTACGCCAATCAGCCCCAGCATTTT.

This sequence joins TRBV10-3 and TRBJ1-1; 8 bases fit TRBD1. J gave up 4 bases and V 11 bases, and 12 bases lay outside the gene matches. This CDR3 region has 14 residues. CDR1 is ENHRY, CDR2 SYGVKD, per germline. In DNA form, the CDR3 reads TGTGCCGCCACGAAGACAGGGGAACCCACTGAAGCTTTCTTT. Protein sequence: CAATKTGEPTEAFF.

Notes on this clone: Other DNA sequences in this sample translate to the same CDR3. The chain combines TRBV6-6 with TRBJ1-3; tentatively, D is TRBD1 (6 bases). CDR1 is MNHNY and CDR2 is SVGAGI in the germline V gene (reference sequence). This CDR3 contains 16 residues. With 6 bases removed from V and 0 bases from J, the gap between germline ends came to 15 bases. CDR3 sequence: CASRSPTGSSGNTIYF. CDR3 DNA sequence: TGTGCCAGCAGATCCCCGACAGGCAGCTCTGGAAACACCATATATTTT.

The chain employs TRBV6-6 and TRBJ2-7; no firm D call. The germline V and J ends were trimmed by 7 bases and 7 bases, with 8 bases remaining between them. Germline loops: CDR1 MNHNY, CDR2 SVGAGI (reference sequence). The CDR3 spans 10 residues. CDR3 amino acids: CASIPWEQYF. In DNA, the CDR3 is TGTGCCAGCATCCCCTGGGAGCAGTACTTC.

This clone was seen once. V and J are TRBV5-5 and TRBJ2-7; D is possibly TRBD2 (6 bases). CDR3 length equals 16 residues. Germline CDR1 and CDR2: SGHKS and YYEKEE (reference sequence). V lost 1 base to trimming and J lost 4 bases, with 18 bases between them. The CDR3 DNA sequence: TGTGCCAGCAGCTTGCCCTCGGGAGTGTCTTATTACGAGCAGTACTTC. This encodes CASSLPSGVSYYEQYF. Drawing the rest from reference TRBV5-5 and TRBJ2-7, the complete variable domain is DAGVTQSPTHLIKTRGQQVTLRCSPISGHKSVSWYQQVLGQGPQFIFQYYEKEERGRGNFPDRFSARQFPNYSSELNVNALLLGDSALYLCASSLPSGVSYYEQYFGPGTRLTVT.

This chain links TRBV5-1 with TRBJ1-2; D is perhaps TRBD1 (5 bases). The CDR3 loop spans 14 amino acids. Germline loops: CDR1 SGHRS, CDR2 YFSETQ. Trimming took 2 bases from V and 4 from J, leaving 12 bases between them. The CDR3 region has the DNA TGCGCCAGCAGCTTAGGAGGGGCGGGCTATGGCTACACCTTC. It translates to CASSLGGAGYGYTF.

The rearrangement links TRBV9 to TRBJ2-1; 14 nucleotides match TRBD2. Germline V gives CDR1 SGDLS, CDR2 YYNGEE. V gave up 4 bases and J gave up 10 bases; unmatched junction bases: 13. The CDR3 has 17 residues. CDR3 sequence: CASSPHQGLAGAREQFF. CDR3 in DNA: TGTGCCAGCAGCCCCCACCAGGGACTAGCGGGAGCACGGGAGCAGTTCTTC.

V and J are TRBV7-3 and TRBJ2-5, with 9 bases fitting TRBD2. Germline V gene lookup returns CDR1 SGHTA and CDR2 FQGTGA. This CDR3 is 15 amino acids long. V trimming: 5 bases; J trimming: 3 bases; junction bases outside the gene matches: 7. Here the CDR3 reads CASSRGGAGEETQYF. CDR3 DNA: TGTGCCAGCAGCCGCGGGGGGGCAGGGGAAGAGACCCAGTACTTC.

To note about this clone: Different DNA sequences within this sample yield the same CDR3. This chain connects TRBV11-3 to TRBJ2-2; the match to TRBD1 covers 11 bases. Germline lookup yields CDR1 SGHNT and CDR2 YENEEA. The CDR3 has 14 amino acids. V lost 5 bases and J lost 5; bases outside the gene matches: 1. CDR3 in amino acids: CASSRDRGTGELFF. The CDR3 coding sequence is TGTGCCAGCAGCCGGGACAGGGGGACCGGGGAGCTGTTTTTT.

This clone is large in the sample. The CDR3 region is CATSRAPGQNTGELFF. In DNA form, the CDR3 reads TGTGCCACCAGCAGAGCCCCGGGACAGAACACCGGGGAGCTGTTTTTT. The chain employs TRBV15 and TRBJ2-2; TRBD1 might be the D (6 bases). The germline V and J ends were trimmed by 1 base and 1 base, with 10 bases remaining between them. Germline CDR1 LNHNV, CDR2 YYDKDF (reference sequence). The CDR3 extends over 16 amino acids.

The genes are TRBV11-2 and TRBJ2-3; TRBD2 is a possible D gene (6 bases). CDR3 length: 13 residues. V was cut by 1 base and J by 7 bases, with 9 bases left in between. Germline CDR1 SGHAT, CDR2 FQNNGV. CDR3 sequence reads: CASSLARGNTQYF. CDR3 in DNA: TGTGCCAGCAGCTTAGCTCGCGGGAATACGCAGTATTTT.

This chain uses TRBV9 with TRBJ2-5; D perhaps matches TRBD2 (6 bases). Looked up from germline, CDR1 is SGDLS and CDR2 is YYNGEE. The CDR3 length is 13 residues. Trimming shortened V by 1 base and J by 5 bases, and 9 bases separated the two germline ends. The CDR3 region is CASSVSGRETQYF. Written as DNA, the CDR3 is TGTGCCAGCAGCGTATCAGGGAGGGAGACCCAGTACTTC.

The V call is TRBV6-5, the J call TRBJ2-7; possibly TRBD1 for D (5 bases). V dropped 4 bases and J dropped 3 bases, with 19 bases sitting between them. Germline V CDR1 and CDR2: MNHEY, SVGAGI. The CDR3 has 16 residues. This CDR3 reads CASSLMGPPIDYEQYF. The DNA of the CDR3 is TGTGCCAGCAGTTTAATGGGGCCACCGATCGACTACGAGCAGTACTTC.